The rows below give T cell receptor beta chains drawn from one sample of a study of OX40 agonist ivuxolimab in advanced cancers. Here immunoSEQ multiplex PCR was the method, and the copy in TCRdb shows in-frame clones only, minus some. The table shows 73,000 or so clones, with roughly nine tenths occurring only once. Source: CD4+ or CD8+ T cells sorted from blood, taken in a trial of the OX40 agonist ivuxolimab. The receptors stem from an adult with an advanced solid tumor such as melanoma, head and neck, liver or kidney cancer. Both conserved end residues are trimmed from each CDR3. Each record gives: J gene, CDR3 length, D gene, V gene, CDR3 protein. The D gene is left open where the match is weak.

>TRBJ1-2|11|NA|TRBV6-5
ASSYNDNYGYT
>TRBJ2-1|13|TRBD2|TRBV7-2
ASSQGRGGNNEQF
>TRBJ2-1|12|NA|TRBV9
ASSLLWGGGEQF
>TRBJ1-5|13|TRBD1|TRBV28
ASYSRDRINQPQH
>TRBJ2-3|11|NA|TRBV11-2
ASSLERFDTQY
>TRBJ1-2|9|NA|TRBV2
ASGQSYGYT
>TRBJ1-5|12|NA|TRBV27
ASSLHRVNQPQH
>TRBJ1-2|14|NA|TRBV7-8
ASSLEGGTSNYGYT
>TRBJ1-1|15|NA|TRBV1
TSSQGGRGPQNTEAF
>TRBJ2-5|12|TRBD2|TRBV10-3
AISRAGGQETQY
>TRBJ2-2|14|TRBD2|TRBV30
AWSSGLAGYTGELF
>TRBJ2-5|13|NA|TRBV9
ASSVQPLGSETQY
>TRBJ2-7|13|TRBD1|TRBV7-9
ASSLTRDRLDEQY
>TRBJ1-5|16|TRBD1|TRBV18
ASSPKASGTGGEQPQH
>TRBJ1-1|14|NA|TRBV6-1
ASSEARRTQDTEAF
>TRBJ2-7|15|NA|TRBV28
ASSSSARAQDLYEQY
>TRBJ1-2|13|NA|TRBV19
ASSILLGGGYGYT
>TRBJ2-4|12|TRBD1|TRBV5-1
ASRYRDRQNIQY
>TRBJ1-3|16|NA|TRBV15
ATSRDVVGGTSGNTIY
>TRBJ1-2|13|NA|TRBV28
ASSSTARSNYGYT
>TRBJ2-1|12|NA|TRBV9
ASSPPGGQNEQF
>TRBJ2-3|13|TRBD2|TRBV14
ASTPLAGRTDTQY
>TRBJ1-3|12|NA|TRBV7-9
ASSLSGSKNTIY
>TRBJ2-3|12|TRBD2|TRBV19
ASKREGATDTQY
>TRBJ1-5|12|NA|TRBV7-8
ASSNGQPNQPQH
>TRBJ1-1|12|NA|TRBV10-3
AISKGSTGTEAF
>TRBJ2-1|13|TRBD2|TRBV27
ASRRSGRAEDEQF
>TRBJ2-1|11|TRBD2|TRBV6-4
ASSVLAGAEQF
>TRBJ2-3|14|NA|TRBV19
ASSPYRDSHPDTQY
>TRBJ1-3|11|NA|TRBV7-9
ASSSRGGNTIY
>TRBJ2-5|12|NA|TRBV7-9
ASSFDRNIETQY
>TRBJ2-1|12|NA|TRBV19
ASSIAARGNEQF
>TRBJ2-3|14|NA|TRBV10-3
AISDGGRILTDTQY
>TRBJ2-2|12|NA|TRBV7-3
ASSLVGRAGELF
>TRBJ1-5|14|NA|TRBV30
AWSVQDGWGDQPQH
>TRBJ1-1|9|NA|TRBV28
ASKLNTEAF
>TRBJ1-2|11|NA|TRBV28
ASRQTTNYGYT
>TRBJ1-6|13|NA|TRBV28
ASERADRRYSPLH